Listed below are T cell receptor beta chains from one sample, sequenced in a study of shared clonotypes between healthy human individuals. The assay was immunoSEQ multiplex PCR, and TCRdb's table has in-frame clones only and misses some. The data hold 180,000 or so clones, with just under 95% observed a single time. The source material was naive CD4+ T cells sorted from blood. The receptor source for this set is a woman in her twenties or thirties in good health. The CDR3 runs from the conserved cysteine through the conserved F or W. Each record gives: clone size, V gene, D gene, J gene, CDR3 DNA, CDR3 protein. The D gene is left open where the match is weak. Clone size is stated in some rows and not others, as once, few, many or a class when expanded.

>once|TRBV6-1|.|TRBJ2-7
TGTGCCAGCACCTTACAGTGGGACGAGCAGTACTTC
CASTLQWDEQYF
>.|TRBV7-8|.|TRBJ1-5
TGTGCCAGCAGCCTCCGGAGGGTTCAGCCCCAGCATTTT
CASSLRRVQPQHF
>.|TRBV7-6|TRBD2|TRBJ2-7
TGTGCCAGCAGCCCTTGGGAGGGACTGTACGAGCAGTACTTC
CASSPWEGLYEQYF
>.|TRBV7-2|.|TRBJ1-2
TGTGCCAGCAGCTTATTGTTGGTTGGCTACACCTTC
CASSLLLVGYTF
>.|TRBV5-4|.|TRBJ2-2
TGTGCCAGCACCATTCGACTAGACATGAACACCGGGGAGCTGTTTTTT
CASTIRLDMNTGELFF
>.|TRBV27|TRBD2|TRBJ2-7
TGTGCCAGCAGTTTTCTGCCTAGCGGAAACGCCGTATACGAGCAGTACTTC
CASSFLPSGNAVYEQYF
>.|TRBV2|TRBD2|TRBJ2-3
TGTGCCAGCAGTGGTCTGCGGGAGTGGTCTTCTAGCACAGATACGCAGTATTTT
CASSGLREWSSSTDTQYF
>once|TRBV7-3|.|TRBJ2-1
TGTGCCAGCAGCCCGCGGAAGGGACCCTACAATGAGCAGTTCTTC
CASSPRKGPYNEQFF
>.|TRBV5-1|TRBD1|TRBJ1-5
TGCGCCAGCAGCTGGGGGACAGCCATCAATCAGCCCCAGCATTTT
CASSWGTAINQPQHF
>.|TRBV27|.|TRBJ1-1
TGTGCCAGCAGTTCCGCCAGACAGGCCGACACTGAAGCTTTCTTT
CASSSARQADTEAFF
>.|TRBV10-3|TRBD2|TRBJ2-7
TGTGCCATCAGCGCCGGGACTAGCTACGAGCAGTACTTC
CAISAGTSYEQYF
>.|TRBV27|.|TRBJ2-7
TGTGCCAGCAGTTCCGCCCCGGGGACCCTCCCCGAGCAGTACTTC
CASSSAPGTLPEQYF
>.|TRBV7-9|.|TRBJ1-5
TGTGCCAGCAGCCTTGGTGCGGGGGTGAATAGCAATCAGCCCCAGCATTTT
CASSLGAGVNSNQPQHF
>.|TRBV6-1|.|TRBJ1-1
TGTGCCAGCAATATCGGTGTAGGCACTGAAGCTTTCTTT
CASNIGVGTEAFF
>.|TRBV18|.|TRBJ2-4
TGTGCCAGCTCACCACGGGATGGAGGGAACATTCAGTACTTC
CASSPRDGGNIQYF
>.|TRBV25-1|.|TRBJ2-1
TGTGCCAGCAGTGAGACTAGGGGGGGATACAATGAGCAGTTCTTC
CASSETRGGYNEQFF
>.|TRBV18|TRBD2|TRBJ2-5
TGTGCCAGCTCACCCGGACTAGCGGGAGCGGGGGAGCAGTACTTC
CASSPGLAGAGEQYF
>.|TRBV28|TRBD2|TRBJ2-7
TGTGCCAGCAGAGGGACTAGCGGGAGGGGGGGGTACGAGCAGTACTTC
CASRGTSGRGGYEQYF
>.|TRBV6-8|TRBD2|TRBJ2-2
TGTGCCAGCTTACGTGCGGGAGACACCGGGGAGCTGTTTTTT
CASLRAGDTGELFF
>.|TRBV7-9|.|TRBJ2-1
TGTGCCAGCAGCTTAGATGAAAGGGGGAATGAGCAGTTCTTC
CASSLDERGNEQFF
>.|TRBV6-1|.|TRBJ2-7
TGTGCCAGCAGTGAGGGGGGGCGTGCGGGCGAGCAGTACTTC
CASSEGGRAGEQYF
>.|TRBV4-1|.|TRBJ2-7
TGCGCCAGCAGCGTACGGACAGCTGACTACGAGCAGTACTTC
CASSVRTADYEQYF
>.|TRBV18|.|TRBJ2-7
TGTGCCAGCTCACTTTCCGGGACACCCTACGAGCAGTACTTC
CASSLSGTPYEQYF
>.|TRBV11-2|.|TRBJ2-3
TGTGCCAGCAGCTTAGTAGGCCCCACAGATACGCAGTATTTT
CASSLVGPTDTQYF